Below, 25 T cell receptor beta chains from the same sample are listed, as sequenced in a study of cytomegalovirus exposure and HLA in healthy donors. The PCR contained 60 Vbeta and 13 Jbeta primers. Libraries were prepared by immunoSEQ multiplex PCR; TCRdb keeps only in-frame clonotypes and omits some of them. The sample shows some 170,000 clones, around a tenth of them seen only once. Sample: PBMCs. The receptors were gathered from a woman aged 25-40 years in good health and CMV-seropositive.

This clone showed up just a few times. The chain's CDR3 is CASSYSTGLNTEAFF. The CDR3 DNA follows: TGTGCCAGCAGTTACTCTACAGGGCTGAACACTGAAGCTTTCTTT. This chain connects TRBV6-6 to TRBJ1-1; perhaps TRBD1 as D (6 bases). Germline V gives CDR1 MNHNY, CDR2 SVGAGI (reference sequence). V was cut by 0 bases and J by 0 bases, with 8 bases left in between. The CDR3 consists of 15 residues.

This clone came up a few times. The CDR3 nucleotides read TGTGCCAGCAGTCCTCGCGACAGGGGGAACCCCCCGACCCAGTACTTC. It is translated as CASSPRDRGNPPTQYF. This chain uses TRBV2 with TRBJ2-5; TRBD1 aligns across 9 bases. V dropped 5 bases and J dropped 7; count of bases not matched to a gene: 14. This CDR3 contains 16 residues. The germline V gene has CDR1 SNHLY and CDR2 FYNNEI. Full variable domain (rest looked up from reference TRBV2 and TRBJ2-5): EPEVTQTPSHQVTQMGQEVILRCVPISNHLYFYWYRQILGQKVEFLVSFYNNEISEKSEIFDDQFSVERPDGSNFTLKIRSTKLEDSAMYFCASSPRDRGNPPTQYFGPGTRLLVL.

With respect to this clone: At one boundary the junction diverges from the germline segment, which might be a read error. The rearrangement links TRBV4-1 to TRBJ1-2; a possible D gene is TRBD1 (5 bases). From germline, CDR1 is MGHRA and CDR2 YSYEKL. The CDR3 extends over 14 amino acids. CDR3 in amino acids: CASSQVAGVNGCTF. CDR3 nucleotide sequence: TGCGCCAGCAGCCAAGTAGCGGGGGTGAACGGCTGCACCTTC.

Here the CDR3 reads CASSSLGGGREQFF. The DNA of the CDR3 is TGTGCCAGCAGCTCCCTGGGCGGGGGGCGCGAGCAGTTCTTC. The rearrangement joins TRBV7-9 to TRBJ2-1; 8 bases align to TRBD2. V trimming: 4 bases; J trimming: 10 bases; junction bases outside the gene matches: 9. Germline V gene data show CDR1 as SEHNR and CDR2 as FQNEAQ (reference sequence). The CDR3 totals 14 residues.

This clone was observed a handful of times. The V call is TRBV29-1, the J call TRBJ1-2; tentatively, D is TRBD1 (5 bases). The CDR3 is 13 amino acids. V was shortened by 2 bases and J by 3 bases, with 10 bases between the two germline ends. Germline assignment: CDR1 SQVTM and CDR2 ANQGSEA. The CDR3 DNA sequence: TGCAGCGTTGAAAGGGGTGGTGACTATGGCTACACCTTC. Translating gives CSVERGGDYGYTF.

This clone occurred a few times. The V call is TRBV30, the J call TRBJ1-2; TRBD1 matches 7 bases. This CDR3 has 13 amino acids. The V segment lost 0 bases and the J segment 9 bases; nucleotides outside the gene matches: 7. CDR1 and CDR2 from the germline V gene are GTSNPN and SVGIG (reference sequence). CDR3 DNA: TGTGCCTGGAGTGTAAAAGGGGGCTTGAGCTACACCTTC. The encoded protein is CAWSVKGGLSYTF.

The rearrangement links TRBV7-3 to TRBJ2-2, with D possibly TRBD1 on 5 matching bases. V was cut by 1 base and J by 4 bases, with 10 bases left in between. This CDR3 is 15 amino acids long. Germline CDR1 reads SGHTA; CDR2 reads FQGTGA. The CDR3 DNA sequence: TGTGCCAGCAGCTTAAGTCCAGGGCCCACCGGGGAGCTGTTTTTT. It yields the protein CASSLSPGPTGELFF.

The chain employs TRBV6-5 and TRBJ1-1; weak D call: TRBD1 (5 bases). The CDR3 contains 11 residues. Germline CDR1 and CDR2: MNHEY and SVGAGI. The V end was cut by 3 bases, the J end by 11 bases, with 10 bases between. CDR3 amino acids: CASSYSGYAFF. In nucleotides, the CDR3 is TGTGCCAGCAGTTATTCAGGGTACGCTTTCTTT.

This clone has a handful of counts. The CDR3 here is CASSVSGGQETQYF. The CDR3 DNA reads as TGTGCCAGCAGCGTAAGCGGCGGCCAAGAGACCCAGTACTTC. The gene calls are TRBV9 and TRBJ2-5; possible D gene TRBD2, 5 bases. CDR1 is SGDLS and CDR2 is YYNGEE in the germline V gene. Deletions cut 1 base from V and 1 base from J, with 8 bases between. The CDR3 loop spans 14 amino acids.

The chain has TRBV15 and TRBJ1-2, with TRBD1 matching over 9 bases. J gave up 5 bases and V 5 bases, and 3 bases lay outside the gene matches. CDR3 length equals 13 residues. The germline gives CDR1 LNHNV, CDR2 YYDKDF (reference sequence). The CDR3 reads CATSLDRGYGYTF. As DNA, the CDR3 is TGTGCCACCAGCCTAGACAGGGGGTATGGCTACACCTTC.

This clone was detected only a few times. The chain joins TRBV12-5 to TRBJ1-3, with TRBD1 matching 10 bases. The CDR3 covers 15 residues. Per germline, CDR1 LGHNT and CDR2 FRNRAP. The ends lost 4 bases at V and 3 bases at J; junction bases unmatched: 3. The chain's CDR3 is CASGWTGGVGNTIYF. DNA for the CDR3: TGTGCTAGTGGTTGGACAGGGGGAGTTGGAAACACCATATATTTT.

This clone was observed a single time. The chain carries TRBV7-6 and TRBJ2-2; D call uncertain. The V gene lost 7 bases and the J gene lost 0 bases, with 12 bases spanning the gap. Looked up from germline, CDR1 is SGHVS and CDR2 is FNYEAQ. The CDR3 loop spans 15 amino acids. The CDR3 reads CASTVDTANTGELFF. The CDR3 DNA reads TGTGCCAGCACCGTCGACACGGCGAACACCGGGGAGCTGTTTTTT.

Concerning this clone itself: Other DNA sequences of this sample code for an identical CDR3. This chain connects TRBV19 to TRBJ1-5; D is unresolved. The CDR3 covers 13 residues. Germline values: CDR1 LNHDA, CDR2 SQIVND (reference sequence). Between the trimmed V and J ends, which lost 2 bases and 5 bases, there was a span of 7 bases. For the CDR3, the DNA is TGTGCCAGTAGTATATTGGGAGATCAGCCCCAGCATTTT. Translating it yields CASSILGDQPQHF.

V is TRBV5-5 and J is TRBJ1-5; D is possibly TRBD1 (6 bases). With 2 bases removed from V and 4 bases from J, the gap between germline ends came to 16 bases. The germline CDR1 and CDR2 sequences are SGHKS and YYEKEE (reference sequence). There are 16 residues in the CDR3. CDR3 nucleotide sequence: TGTGCCAGCAGCTTAGTCTCGACAGGAATTAATCAGCCCCAGCATTTT. It codes for CASSLVSTGINQPQHF.

This clone has just a few counts. V usage is TRBV6-1 and J usage is TRBJ1-2; 8 bases align to TRBD1. Germline V gene sequence: CDR1 MNHNS, CDR2 SASEGT. The CDR3 is made up of 15 amino acids. J lost 7 bases, V lost 3 bases, and 10 bases had no gene match. CDR3 amino acids: CASSEGGQDLFGYTF. The CDR3 DNA reads as TGTGCCAGCAGTGAGGGGGGACAGGATCTTTTTGGCTACACCTTC.

The chain is built from TRBV25-1 and TRBJ2-1; the D is unclear. Trimming removed 4 bases from V and 6 bases from J, with 13 bases in between. CDR1 and CDR2 from the germline V gene are MGHDK and SYGVNS. The CDR3 extends over 14 amino acids. CDR3 protein: CASSGLPFVNEQFF. DNA for the CDR3: TGTGCCAGCAGTGGACTCCCTTTCGTCAATGAGCAGTTCTTC. The entire variable domain, with the rest obtained from reference TRBV25-1 and TRBJ2-1, is as follows: EADIYQTPRYLVIGTGKKITLECSQTMGHDKMYWYQQDPGMELHLIHYSYGVNSTEKGDLSSESTVSRIRTEHFPLTLESARPSHTSQYLCASSGLPFVNEQFFGPGTRLTVL.

In its sample, this clone was seen a few times. The gene calls are TRBV5-1 and TRBJ2-1; D gene ambiguous. Trimming took 0 bases from V and 1 from J, leaving 2 bases between them. Germline V lookup: CDR1 SGHRS, CDR2 YFSETQ. The CDR3 has 13 residues. In nucleotides, the CDR3 is TGCGCCAGCAGCTTGGCATCCTACAATGAGCAGTTCTTC. Translated, it gives CASSLASYNEQFF.

This clone was detected only a few times. This chain uses TRBV6-6 with TRBJ2-7, with a possible D match to TRBD2 (7 bases). Germline lookup yields CDR1 MNHNY and CDR2 SVGAGI (reference sequence). The CDR3 has 14 residues. V gave up 5 bases and J gave up 0 bases, with 11 bases separating them. The CDR3 coding sequence is TGTGCCAGCAGTCTGAGGGGGGGCTCCTACGAGCAGTACTTC. Translated, it gives CASSLRGGSYEQYF.

This clone has a handful of counts. The chain is built from TRBV5-6 and TRBJ1-2; perhaps TRBD1 as D (6 bases). Germline V gene lookup returns CDR1 SGHDT and CDR2 YYEEEE. This CDR3 has 16 residues. Trimming removed 7 bases at V and 0 bases at J, with 19 bases between. The CDR3 reads CASGAYDRSSNYGYTF. The CDR3 DNA follows: TGTGCCAGCGGGGCCTATGACAGGTCTTCTAACTATGGCTACACCTTC.

CDR3 protein: CASTQGPGQPQHF. CDR3 DNA sequence: TGTGCCAGCACCCAGGGGCCGGGGCAGCCCCAGCATTTT. The chain joins TRBV6-1 to TRBJ1-5; possible D gene TRBD1, 6 bases. The germline V and J ends were trimmed by 7 bases and 7 bases, with 14 bases remaining between them. The CDR3 contains 13 residues. Looked up from germline, CDR1 is MNHNS and CDR2 is SASEGT.

This clone appeared a few times. The chain carries TRBV7-8 and TRBJ1-2; D unclear. There are 13 residues in the CDR3. Germline loops: CDR1 SGHVS, CDR2 FQNEAQ. Trimming cost V 5 bases and J 6 bases, with 13 bases left between them. CDR3 residues: CASSPGSWDGYTF. The CDR3 bases are TGTGCCAGCAGCCCGGGATCCTGGGATGGCTACACCTTC. Filled out from reference TRBV7-8 and TRBJ1-2, the complete variable domain reads GAGVSQSPRYKVAKRGQDVALRCDPISGHVSLFWYQQALGQGPEFLTYFQNEAQLDKSGLPSDRFFAERPEGSVSTLKIQRTQQEDSAVYLCASSPGSWDGYTFGSGTRLTVV.

Only a few counts were recorded for this clone. The V and J genes are TRBV5-1 and TRBJ2-5; 7 positions match TRBD2. The CDR3 is 13 residues long. J was trimmed by 4 bases and V by 4 bases; bases with no gene match: 4. The germline CDR1 and CDR2 sequences are SGHRS and YFSETQ. CDR3 bases: TGCGCCAGCAGCAGCGGGGCATTAGAGACCCAGTACTTC. Protein product: CASSSGALETQYF.

The rearrangement uses TRBV25-1 and TRBJ2-7; 11 bases map to TRBD1. The V gene's germline CDR1 is MGHDK and CDR2 SYGVNS. The CDR3 contains 15 residues. The junction had 3 bases not matched to a gene; V was cut back by 3 bases and J by 2 bases. In nucleotides, the CDR3 is TGTGCCAGCAGTGAGGACAGGGGGCCAACCTACGAGCAGTACTTC. It specifies CASSEDRGPTYEQYF.

The sample holds a few counts of this clone. The V call is TRBV6-5, the J call TRBJ1-5, with no clear D. The CDR3 is 14 amino acids. CDR1 and CDR2 from the germline V gene are MNHEY and SVGAGI. V lost 6 bases and J lost 2, with 11 bases in between. The CDR3 sequence is CASSDSLGNQPQHF. In DNA form, the CDR3 reads TGTGCCAGCAGCGACTCTTTGGGCAATCAGCCCCAGCATTTT.

The chain employs TRBV5-6 and TRBJ2-1; tentative D call: TRBD1 (5 bases). This CDR3 contains 12 residues. Trimming cost V 4 bases and J 7 bases, with 9 bases left between them. The V gene's germline CDR1 is SGHDT and CDR2 YYEEEE. CDR3 region: CASSADTNEQFF. In DNA form, the CDR3 reads TGTGCCAGCAGCGCGGACACGAATGAGCAGTTCTTC. The whole variable domain, remainder taken from reference TRBV5-6 and TRBJ2-1, is DAGVTQSPTHLIKTRGQQVTLRCSPKSGHDTVSWYQQALGQGPQFIFQYYEEEERQRGNFPDRFSGHQFPNYSSELNVNALLLGDSALYLCASSADTNEQFFGPGTRLTVL.